What follows is one TCR beta chain and its context. Its antigen remains unknown. The CDR3 runs to 14 residues. CDR1 and CDR2 from the germline V gene are KGHSH and LQKENI. A multiplex PCR was run with 60 Vbeta primers and 13 Jbeta primers. Generated by immunoSEQ multiplex PCR, the TCRdb table keeps only in-frame clones and is missing some. The data show 90,000 to 110,000 clones, with about 80% seen just once and approximately 8% held by the top ten. This record comes from a study of cytomegalovirus exposure and HLA in healthy donors. Study-level information: Of more than 350 genotyped donors, approximately 84% clustered with self-reported Caucasian donors.

Study-level points and caveats: Specificity of three CMV-associated chains for CMV antigens was verified in vitro. Several of the most significant clusters appeared, in a later analysis, to be linked to common viral pathogens. An Asian-associated ancestry cluster reportedly showed fewer N-insertions than the approximately 690-donor mean in a later analysis.

The sequenced sample consisted of PBMCs. The sequence came from a man aged 40-49 years in good health and CMV-seropositive. V and J are TRBV18 and TRBJ2-5; unclear D gene. The J call is in doubt because the DNA end fits TRBJ2-7 better. The CDR3 loop is CASSPGSVTYEQYF. The CDR3 bases are TGTGCCAGCTCCCCCGGGTCCGTTACCTACGAGCAGTACTTC.